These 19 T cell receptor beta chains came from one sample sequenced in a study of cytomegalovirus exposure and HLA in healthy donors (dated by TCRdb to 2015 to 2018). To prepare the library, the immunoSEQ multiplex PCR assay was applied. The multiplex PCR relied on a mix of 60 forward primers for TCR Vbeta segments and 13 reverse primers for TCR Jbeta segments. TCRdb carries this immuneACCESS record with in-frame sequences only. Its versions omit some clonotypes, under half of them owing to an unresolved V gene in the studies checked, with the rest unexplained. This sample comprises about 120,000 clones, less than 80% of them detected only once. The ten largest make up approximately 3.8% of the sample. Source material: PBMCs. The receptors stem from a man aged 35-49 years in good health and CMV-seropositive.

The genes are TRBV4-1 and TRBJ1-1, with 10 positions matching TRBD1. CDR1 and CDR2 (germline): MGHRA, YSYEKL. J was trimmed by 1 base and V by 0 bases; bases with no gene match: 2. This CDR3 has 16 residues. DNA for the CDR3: TGCGCCAGCAGCCAAGACCGGACAGGGGGGAACACTGAAGCTTTCTTT. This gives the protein CASSQDRTGGNTEAFF.

The CDR3 here is CASSFPSQETQYF. Written as DNA, the CDR3 is TGTGCCAGCAGCTTCCCCAGCCAAGAGACCCAGTACTTC. The V and J genes are TRBV5-8 and TRBJ2-5; D remains ambiguous. The V and J ends lost 2 bases and 1 base respectively, with 6 bases between them. Per germline, CDR1 SGHTS and CDR2 YDEGEE. The CDR3 has 13 residues.

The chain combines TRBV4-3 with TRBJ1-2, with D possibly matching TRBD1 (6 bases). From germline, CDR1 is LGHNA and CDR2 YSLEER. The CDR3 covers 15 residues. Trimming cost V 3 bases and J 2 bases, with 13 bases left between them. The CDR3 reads CASSQGGRSNYGYTF. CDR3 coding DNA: TGCGCCAGCAGCCAGGGGGGGCGGTCCAACTATGGCTACACCTTC.

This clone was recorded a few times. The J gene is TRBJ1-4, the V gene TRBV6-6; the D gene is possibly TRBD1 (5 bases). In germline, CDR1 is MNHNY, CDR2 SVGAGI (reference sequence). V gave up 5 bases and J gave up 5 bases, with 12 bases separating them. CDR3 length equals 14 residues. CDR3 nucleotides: TGTGCCAGCAGTGCCCAGGGATGGAATGAAAAACTGTTTTTT. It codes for CASSAQGWNEKLFF.

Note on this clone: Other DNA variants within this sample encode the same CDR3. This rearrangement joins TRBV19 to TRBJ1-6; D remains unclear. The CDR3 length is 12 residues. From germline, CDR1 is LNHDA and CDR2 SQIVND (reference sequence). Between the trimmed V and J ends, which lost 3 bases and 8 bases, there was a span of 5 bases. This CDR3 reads CASSIADSPLHF. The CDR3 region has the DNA TGTGCCAGTAGTATTGCAGATTCACCCCTCCACTTT.

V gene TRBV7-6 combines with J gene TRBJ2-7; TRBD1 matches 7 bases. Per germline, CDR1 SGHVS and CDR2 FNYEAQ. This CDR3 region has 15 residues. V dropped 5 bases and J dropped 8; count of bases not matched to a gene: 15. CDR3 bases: TGTGCCAGCAGCCCGTCGGGACAGATCCTACGACAGCAGTACTTC. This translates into CASSPSGQILRQQYF.

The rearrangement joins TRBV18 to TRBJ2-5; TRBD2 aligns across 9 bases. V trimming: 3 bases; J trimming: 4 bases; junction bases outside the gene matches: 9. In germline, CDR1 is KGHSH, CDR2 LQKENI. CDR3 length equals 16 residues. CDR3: CASSPLGGRAPETQYF. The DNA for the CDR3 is TGTGCCAGCTCACCTCTTGGCGGGAGGGCCCCAGAGACCCAGTACTTC.

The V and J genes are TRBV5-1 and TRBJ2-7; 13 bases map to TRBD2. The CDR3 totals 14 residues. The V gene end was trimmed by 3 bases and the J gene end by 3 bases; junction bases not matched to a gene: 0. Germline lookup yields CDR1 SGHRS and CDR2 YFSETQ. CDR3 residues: CASSWTSGGYEQYF. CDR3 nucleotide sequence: TGCGCCAGCAGCTGGACTAGCGGGGGCTACGAGCAGTACTTC.

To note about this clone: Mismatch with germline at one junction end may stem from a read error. CDR3 DNA sequence: TGTGCTAGCAGCTTTTCGGGAGGGCTTCTTGAGACCCAGTACTTC. Its translation: CASSFSGGLLETQYF. The chain links TRBV7-7 to TRBJ2-5; 8 nucleotides align to TRBD2. The CDR3 runs to 15 residues. CDR1 and CDR2 (germline): SSHAT, FNYEAQ (reference sequence).

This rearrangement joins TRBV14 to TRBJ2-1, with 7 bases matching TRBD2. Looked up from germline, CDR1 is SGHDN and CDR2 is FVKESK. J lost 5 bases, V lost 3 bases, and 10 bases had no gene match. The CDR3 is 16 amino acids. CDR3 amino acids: CASSHLGRALDNEQFF. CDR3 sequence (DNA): TGTGCCAGCAGCCATTTAGGGAGGGCCTTAGACAATGAGCAGTTCTTC.

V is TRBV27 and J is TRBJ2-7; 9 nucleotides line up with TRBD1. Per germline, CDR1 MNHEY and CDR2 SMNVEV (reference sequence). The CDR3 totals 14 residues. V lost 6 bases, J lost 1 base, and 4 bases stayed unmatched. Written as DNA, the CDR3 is TGTGCCAGCAGCAACAGGGGGCAGTCCTACGAGCAGTACTTC. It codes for CASSNRGQSYEQYF.

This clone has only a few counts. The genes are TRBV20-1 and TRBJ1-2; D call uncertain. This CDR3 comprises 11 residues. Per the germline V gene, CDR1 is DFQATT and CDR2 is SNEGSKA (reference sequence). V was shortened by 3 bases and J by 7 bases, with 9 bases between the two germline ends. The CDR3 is CSASSGTGYTF. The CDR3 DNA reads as TGCAGTGCTAGTAGCGGTACTGGCTACACCTTC.

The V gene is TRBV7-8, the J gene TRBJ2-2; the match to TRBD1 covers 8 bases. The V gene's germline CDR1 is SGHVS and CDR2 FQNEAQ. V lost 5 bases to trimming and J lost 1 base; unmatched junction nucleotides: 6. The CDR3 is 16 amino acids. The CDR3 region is CASSLPGTGNTGELFF. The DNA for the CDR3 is TGTGCCAGCAGCCTCCCTGGGACAGGGAACACCGGGGAGCTGTTTTTT. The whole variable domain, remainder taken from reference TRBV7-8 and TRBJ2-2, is GAGVSQSPRYKVAKRGQDVALRCDPISGHVSLFWYQQALGQGPEFLTYFQNEAQLDKSGLPSDRFFAERPEGSVSTLKIQRTQQEDSAVYLCASSLPGTGNTGELFFGEGSRLTVL.

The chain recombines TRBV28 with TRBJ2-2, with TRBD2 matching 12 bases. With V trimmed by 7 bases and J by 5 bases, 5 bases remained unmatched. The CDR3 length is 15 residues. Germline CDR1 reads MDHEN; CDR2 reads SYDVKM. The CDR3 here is CASTLGLAGTGELFF. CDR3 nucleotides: TGTGCCAGCACTTTGGGACTAGCGGGTACCGGGGAGCTGTTTTTT.

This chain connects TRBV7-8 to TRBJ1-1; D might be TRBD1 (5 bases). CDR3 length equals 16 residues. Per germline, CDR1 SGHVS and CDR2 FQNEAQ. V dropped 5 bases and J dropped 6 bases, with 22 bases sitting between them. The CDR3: CASSIQRAGLDAEAFF. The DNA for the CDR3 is TGTGCCAGCAGCATTCAACGTGCAGGGTTGGATGCTGAAGCTTTCTTT.

In DNA, the CDR3 is TGCGCCAGCAGCCAAGATTTCCGACCGGAGGGCGGAGAAAAACTGTTTTTT. Protein product: CASSQDFRPEGGEKLFF. The chain joins TRBV4-3 to TRBJ1-4; D not resolved. Germline CDR1 reads LGHNA; CDR2 reads YSLEER. V was shortened by 0 bases and J by 8 bases, with 19 bases between the two germline ends. The length of the CDR3 is 17 residues.

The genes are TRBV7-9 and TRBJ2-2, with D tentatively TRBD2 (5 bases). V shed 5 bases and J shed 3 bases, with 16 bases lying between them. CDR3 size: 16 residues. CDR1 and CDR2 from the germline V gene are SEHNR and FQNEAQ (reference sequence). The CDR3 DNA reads TGTGCCAGCAGCCTCCGAGAGGGAGTCGACACCGGGGAGCTGTTTTTT. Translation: CASSLREGVDTGELFF.

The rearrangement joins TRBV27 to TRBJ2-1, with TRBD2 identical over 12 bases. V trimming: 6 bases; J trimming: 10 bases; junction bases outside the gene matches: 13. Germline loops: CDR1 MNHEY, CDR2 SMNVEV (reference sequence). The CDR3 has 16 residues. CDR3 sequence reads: CASRHAASGRAREQFF. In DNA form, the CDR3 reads TGTGCCAGCAGGCACGCTGCTAGCGGGAGGGCCCGGGAGCAGTTCTTC.

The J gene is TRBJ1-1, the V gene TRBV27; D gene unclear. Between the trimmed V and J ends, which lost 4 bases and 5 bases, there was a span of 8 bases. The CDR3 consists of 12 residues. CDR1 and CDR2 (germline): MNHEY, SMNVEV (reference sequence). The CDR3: CASSSTGTEAFF. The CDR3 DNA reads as TGTGCCAGCAGTTCGACGGGGACTGAAGCTTTCTTT.